This passage covers 15 T cell receptor beta chains from one sample sequenced in a study of CD8 T cells in Susac syndrome. RNA, at about 0.45 to 1 ug, was reverse transcribed with random hexamers. TCRdb processed the immunoSEQ multiplex PCR reads anew with MiXCR; each CDR3 protein has one entry. In the table there are under 200,000 distinct CDR3 sequences, approximately 95% of which are singletons. The sample comprised CD4+ T cells from PBMCs. The receptors come from a human donor in good health.

The V and J genes are TRBV12-3 or TRBV12-4 and TRBJ2-3; D perhaps matches TRBD2 (6 bases). Trimming removed 3 bases from V and 4 bases from J, with 11 bases in between. The CDR3 sequence is 14 residues long. CDR3 residues: CASSFGGESDTQYF. The CDR3 DNA is TGTGCCAGCAGTTTTGGCGGGGAGTCAGATACGCAGTATTTT.

This chain links TRBV9 with TRBJ2-3, with D perhaps being TRBD1 or TRBD2 (6 bases each). This CDR3 comprises 15 residues. Trimming shortened V by 4 bases and J by 4 bases, and 16 bases separated the two germline ends. Germline V gene sequence: CDR1 SGDLS, CDR2 YYNGEE. CDR3 sequence: CASSLLSGAADTQYF. The CDR3, as DNA: TGTGCCAGCAGCCTCCTGTCGGGGGCCGCAGATACGCAGTATTTT.

The chain combines TRBV6-6 with TRBJ1-1; D is ambiguous. CDR3 size: 12 residues. Germline V gene lookup returns CDR1 MNHNY and CDR2 SVGAGI (reference sequence). V gave up 4 bases and J gave up 1 base, with 4 bases separating them. The CDR3 DNA is TGTGCCAGCAGTTCACAGAACACTGAAGCTTTCTTT. Its protein product is CASSSQNTEAFF.

The rearrangement joins TRBV10-3 to TRBJ2-2; 11 nucleotides agree with TRBD2. The germline V gene encodes CDR1 ENHRY and CDR2 SYGVKD. V was clipped by 6 bases and J by 0 bases; unmatched bases: 3. The length of the CDR3 is 16 residues. CDR3 region: CAIRPSGGSNTGELFF. In DNA form, the CDR3 reads TGTGCCATCAGACCTAGCGGGGGGTCGAACACCGGGGAGCTGTTTTTT.

The gene calls are TRBV7-8 and TRBJ1-2, with 7 bases that match TRBD1. The CDR3 loop spans 14 amino acids. Germline assignment: CDR1 SGHVS and CDR2 FQNEAQ. The V segment lost 5 bases and the J segment 3 bases; nucleotides outside the gene matches: 6. The CDR3 region is CASSLGTVDYGYTF. CDR3 coding DNA: TGTGCCAGCAGCCTAGGGACAGTCGACTATGGCTACACCTTC.

V is TRBV20-1 and J is TRBJ2-7, with D tentatively TRBD1 (6 bases). CDR1 DFQATT and CDR2 SNEGSKA come from the germline V gene (reference sequence). The CDR3 loop spans 14 amino acids. V gave up 6 bases and J gave up 3 bases, with 18 bases separating them. The chain's CDR3 is CSAKSPGQNYEQYV. As DNA, the CDR3 is TGCAGTGCCAAGTCCCCGGGACAAAACTACGAGCAGTACGTC.

CDR3 nucleotides: TGCGCCAGCACCCCTTCCGGGAGCGAAAACATTCAGTACTTC. Its protein product is CASTPSGSENIQYF. This chain connects TRBV5-1 to TRBJ2-4; D may be TRBD2 (6 bases). V was cut by 6 bases and J by 5 bases, with 15 bases left in between. Germline V gene data show CDR1 as SGHRS and CDR2 as YFSETQ. The CDR3 length is 14 residues.

V gene TRBV3-1 combines with J gene TRBJ2-1, with unresolved D. V dropped 1 base and J dropped 5 bases, with 12 bases sitting between them. Per germline, CDR1 LGHDT and CDR2 YNNKEL (reference sequence). The CDR3 has 15 amino acids. CDR3 in DNA: TGTGCCAGCAGCCAAGGGGCGATTGGGGACAATGAGCAGTTCTTC. It is translated as CASSQGAIGDNEQFF.

The V gene is TRBV15, the J gene TRBJ2-5; 7 bases are a match to TRBD2. Germline CDR1 reads LNHNV; CDR2 reads YYDKDF (reference sequence). The J segment lost 3 bases and the V segment lost 0 bases, leaving 7 bases of the junction unmatched. The CDR3 is 16 residues long. The DNA for the CDR3 is TGTGCCACCAGCAGAGATGGGGCGGGAGTGGAAGAGACCCAGTACTTC. This gives the protein CATSRDGAGVEETQYF.

The chain links TRBV24-1 to TRBJ2-5; D possibly corresponds to TRBD1 (6 bases). CDR3 length: 14 amino acids. Between the trimmed V and J ends, which lost 4 bases and 4 bases, there was a span of 12 bases. Germline-derived CDR1 and CDR2 are KGHDR and SFDVKD. CDR3 in DNA: TGTGCCACCAGTGACCCGTTCAGGGGAGAGACCCAGTACTTC. Amino acid sequence: CATSDPFRGETQYF.

V gene TRBV20-1 combines with J gene TRBJ2-7; TRBD2 is a possible D gene (6 bases). CDR1 and CDR2 from the germline V gene are DFQATT and SNEGSKA (reference sequence). This CDR3 is 14 amino acids long. With 2 bases removed from V and 2 bases from J, the gap between germline ends came to 13 bases. The CDR3 region is CSARLAGNTYEQYF. The CDR3 DNA sequence: TGCAGTGCTAGACTCGCGGGGAATACCTACGAGCAGTACTTC.

This chain links TRBV27 with TRBJ2-5; 10 positions agree with TRBD1. With V trimmed by 6 bases and J by 5 bases, 3 bases remained unmatched. CDR1 and CDR2 from the germline V gene are MNHEY and SMNVEV (reference sequence). The CDR3 loop spans 13 amino acids. In DNA, the CDR3 is TGTGCCAGCAGAATGACAGGGGGCGAGACCCAGTACTTC. Translated, it gives CASRMTGGETQYF.

This chain uses TRBV4-2 with TRBJ1-2; D call uncertain. The V end was cut by 0 bases, the J end by 0 bases, with 5 bases between. There are 14 residues in the CDR3. Germline-derived CDR1 and CDR2 are LGHNA and YNFKEQ. CDR3 DNA sequence: TGTGCCAGCAGCCAAGATCCTACTAACTATGGCTACACCTTC. This translates into CASSQDPTNYGYTF.

This clonotype is a singleton in its sample. V gene TRBV12-3 or TRBV12-4 combines with J gene TRBJ1-5; the D gene is possibly TRBD1 (6 bases). Trimming took 2 bases from V and 9 from J, leaving 20 bases between them. The CDR3 covers 16 residues. The DNA for the CDR3 is TGTGCCAGCAGTTTACGGCGGGGGCTAGGGGCTGGGCCCCAGCATTTT. The encoded protein is CASSLRRGLGAGPQHF.

The rearrangement joins TRBV9 to TRBJ1-1; D is perhaps TRBD1 (5 bases). This CDR3 is 15 amino acids long. Germline V lookup: CDR1 SGDLS, CDR2 YYNGEE. Trimming stripped 3 bases from V and 0 bases from J, with 12 bases between. Here the CDR3 reads CASSAWIGVNTEAFF. The DNA for the CDR3 is TGTGCCAGCAGCGCGTGGATAGGGGTGAACACTGAAGCTTTCTTT. Supplemented by reference TRBV9 and TRBJ1-1, the full variable domain reads DSGVTQTPKHLITATGQRVTLRCSPRSGDLSVYWYQQSLDQGLQFLIQYYNGEERAKGNILERFSAQQFPDLHSELNLSSLELGDSALYFCASSAWIGVNTEAFFGQGTRLTVV.